The rows below give T cell receptor beta chains drawn from one sample of a study of T cell responses to AZD1222 COVID-19 vaccine. TCRdb keeps only in-frame clones here, not all; method: immunoSEQ multiplex PCR. The repertoire holds 150,000 to 200,000 clones, with 90% to 95% as singletons. The sample was peripheral blood, taken 28 days after the second AZD1222 dose. The receptors stem from an adult who received the AZD1222 COVID-19 vaccine. CDR3s include the opening cysteine and the closing phenylalanine or tryptophan. D genes are given only for firm matches. Expanded clones get a size class; other rows say once, few or many, or leave the size out.

d_call j_call clone_size v_call cdr3_aa cdr3_nt
- TRBJ2-3 - TRBV11-1 CASSRTGILTDTQYF TGTGCCAGCAGCCGCACGGGGATTTTAACAGATACGCAGTATTTT
TRBD1 TRBJ1-5 once TRBV29-1 CSVSDRDPRQPQHF TGCAGCGTCTCGGACAGGGATCCCCGTCAGCCCCAGCATTTT
- TRBJ1-3 - TRBV30 CAWTSGSGNTIYF TGTGCCTGGACCTCAGGCTCTGGAAACACCATATATTTT
TRBD1 TRBJ1-4 - TRBV6-4 CASGDRGYSPEKLFF TGTGCCAGTGGGGACAGGGGGTACTCTCCTGAAAAACTGTTTTTT
- TRBJ2-6 - TRBV19 CASSTYSSGANVLTF TGTGCCAGTAGTACCTACAGCTCTGGGGCCAACGTCCTGACTTTC
TRBD1 TRBJ1-1 - TRBV14 CASSRDRGNTEAFF TGTGCCAGCAGTCGTGACAGGGGGAACACTGAAGCTTTCTTT
TRBD2 TRBJ2-1 - TRBV3-1/TRBV3-2 CASSRRGGEQFF TGTGCCAGCAGCCGTCGCGGGGGTGAGCAGTTCTTC
TRBD1 TRBJ1-1 - TRBV10-2 CASTVDRGWAEAFF TGCGCCAGCACCGTGGACAGGGGATGGGCTGAAGCTTTCTTT
- TRBJ1-1 - TRBV30 CAWTNSVDIAFF TGTGCCTGGACTAACTCAGTGGATATTGCTTTCTTT
TRBD1 TRBJ1-2 - TRBV4-1 CASSQDPGQGIANYGYTF TGCGCCAGCAGCCAAGATCCGGGACAGGGCATAGCTAACTATGGCTACACCTTC
- TRBJ1-1 once TRBV5-1 CASSLAGYTEAFF TGCGCCAGCAGCTTGGCTGGGTACACTGAAGCTTTCTTT
TRBD1 TRBJ2-3 - TRBV11-1 CASQGANTDTQYF TGTGCCAGCCAGGGGGCGAACACAGATACGCAGTATTTT
- TRBJ2-7 - TRBV7-6 CASSLGTFSYEQYF TGTGCCAGCAGCTTAGGCACTTTCTCCTACGAGCAGTACTTC
- TRBJ2-7 once TRBV28 CAVSGARVSYEQYF TGTGCCGTTTCCGGGGCGAGAGTGTCCTACGAGCAGTACTTC
- TRBJ2-1 - TRBV9 CASSPTLLGSSYNEQFF TGTGCCAGCAGCCCCACCCTTCTCGGGAGCTCCTACAATGAGCAGTTCTTC
- TRBJ1-1 - TRBV7-9 CASSVEGEGTTEAFF TGTGCCAGCAGCGTCGAAGGGGAAGGTACCACTGAAGCTTTCTTT
- TRBJ1-1 - TRBV6-5 CASSYSNSGNTEAFF TGTGCCAGCAGTTACTCGAACTCGGGGAACACTGAAGCTTTCTTT
- TRBJ1-2 - TRBV29-1 CSVTQAGGYGYTF TGCAGCGTCACCCAGGCGGGCGGCTATGGCTACACCTTC
TRBD1 TRBJ1-1 - TRBV6-5 CASRAGTGASTEAFF TGTGCCAGCAGGGCAGGGACAGGGGCCTCTACTGAAGCTTTCTTT
- TRBJ1-1 - TRBV19 CASSIATTGEAFF TGTGCCAGTAGTATAGCTACAACAGGTGAAGCTTTCTTT
TRBD1 TRBJ2-2 - TRBV27 CASSPGQGVVDTGELFF TGTGCCAGCAGTCCGGGACAGGGGGTGGTGGACACCGGGGAGCTGTTTTTT
- TRBJ2-7 once TRBV6-6 CASSETSYEQYF TGTGCCAGCTCTGAGACCTCCTACGAGCAGTACTTC
TRBD1 TRBJ1-2 - TRBV30 CACTTGNYGYTF TGTGCCTGTACGACAGGGAACTATGGCTACACCTTC
TRBD2 TRBJ2-1 - TRBV4-3 CASSQDVLTSGRSSSYNEQFF TGCGCCAGCAGCCAAGATGTCCTCACTAGCGGGAGAAGTTCCTCCTACAATGAGCAGTTCTTC
- TRBJ2-7 - TRBV29-1 CSVELGNRFYEQYF TGCAGCGTTGAATTAGGGAACAGATTCTACGAGCAGTACTTC
TRBD1 TRBJ2-7 few TRBV28 CASSSQGQRFYEQYF TGTGCCAGCAGTTCCCAGGGACAGAGATTCTACGAGCAGTACTTC
- TRBJ2-7 - TRBV28 CASSLWAGGRYEQYF TGTGCCAGCAGTTTATGGGCTGGGGGCCGCTACGAGCAGTACTTC
TRBD2 TRBJ2-3 - TRBV7-2 CASSRTRSITDTQYF TGTGCCAGCAGCCGGACTAGGTCAATCACAGATACGCAGTATTTT
- TRBJ1-3 - TRBV7-4 CASSFPSGNTIYF TGTGCCAGCAGCTTCCCCTCTGGAAACACCATATATTTT
TRBD1 TRBJ1-2 - TRBV24-1 CATRGQGDYGYTF TGTGCCACCAGGGGGCAGGGGGACTATGGCTACACCTTC
- TRBJ1-3 - TRBV7-8 CASSFTGNTIYF TGTGCCAGCAGTTTTACTGGAAACACCATATATTTT
- TRBJ1-2 - TRBV14 CASSQGRNYGYTF TGTGCCAGCAGCCAAGGTCGCAACTATGGCTACACCTTC
- TRBJ2-7 - TRBV6-5 CASKTESYEQYF TGTGCCAGCAAGACGGAATCCTACGAGCAGTACTTC
- TRBJ2-1 - TRBV5-1 CASSLTVQPGNEQFF TGCGCCAGCAGCTTAACAGTCCAGCCAGGTAATGAGCAGTTCTTC
TRBD1 TRBJ1-6 - TRBV28 CASSFHRGRGNSPLHF TGTGCCAGCAGTTTCCACAGGGGGCGCGGTAATTCACCCCTCCACTTT
- TRBJ2-6 - TRBV4-1 CASSQVHSGANVLTF TGCGCCAGCAGCCAAGTCCACTCTGGGGCCAACGTCCTGACTTTC
- TRBJ1-5 - TRBV12-5 CASGPRDSLSNQPQHF TGTGCTAGTGGTCCCAGGGACTCCCTTAGCAATCAGCCCCAGCATTTT
- TRBJ1-4 - TRBV7-2 CASSFGANEKLFF TGTGCCAGCAGCTTCGGGGCTAATGAAAAACTGTTTTTT
- TRBJ1-2 - TRBV29-1 CSVARASYYGYTF TGCAGCGTCGCGCGAGCCTCCTACTATGGCTACACCTTC
- TRBJ2-5 - TRBV5-1 CASSVNLAQETQYF TGCGCCAGCAGTGTTAATTTGGCCCAAGAGACCCAGTACTTC
TRBD2 TRBJ2-1 - TRBV2 CASKGLAVSYNEQFF TGTGCCAGCAAGGGCCTAGCGGTCTCCTACAATGAGCAGTTCTTC
- TRBJ2-1 - TRBV5-6 CASSLAIGVAYNEQFF TGTGCCAGCAGCTTGGCGATAGGGGTCGCCTACAATGAGCAGTTCTTC
- TRBJ1-2 - TRBV5-4 CASSRSGTDNYGYTF TGTGCCAGCAGCCGATCCGGGACCGATAACTATGGCTACACCTTC
- TRBJ1-5 - TRBV4-3 CASSQGRGGNPQHF TGCGCCAGCAGCCAAGGTCGCGGTGGTAACCCCCAGCATTTT
- TRBJ2-5 - TRBV4-2 CASSPRLSYQYQETQYF TGTGCCAGCAGCCCCCGATTGTCCTACCAGTACCAAGAGACCCAGTACTTC
- TRBJ2-7 - TRBV5-5 CASTSDAGSSYEQYF TGTGCCAGCACCTCTGATGCGGGAAGCTCCTACGAGCAGTACTTC
TRBD1 TRBJ1-4 - TRBV15 CATSRDQTGTGEKLFF TGTGCCACCAGCAGAGATCAGACAGGGACGGGTGAAAAACTGTTTTTT
TRBD2 TRBJ2-1 once TRBV4-2 CASSHSVGLADYNEQFF TGTGCCAGCAGCCACTCAGTTGGGCTAGCGGACTACAATGAGCAGTTCTTC
- TRBJ2-7 few TRBV6-2/TRBV6-3 CASSYDREGAAREYF TGTGCCAGCAGTTACGATCGGGAGGGGGCCGCGAGGGAATACTTC
- TRBJ1-5 - TRBV5-1 CASSLGQGPLQPQHF TGCGCCAGCAGCTTGGGGCAGGGGCCCCTTCAGCCCCAGCATTTT
TRBD1 TRBJ2-7 - TRBV30 CAWTRTGSREQYF TGTGCCTGGACCAGGACAGGGTCGAGGGAGCAGTACTTC
- TRBJ1-1 - TRBV5-5 CASSSVAGLNTEAFF TGTGCCAGCAGCTCGGTGGCCGGTCTAAACACTGAAGCTTTCTTT